A selection of T cell receptor beta chains follows, all from one sample in a study of neurological immune-mediated disorders. MiXCR, applied by TCRdb to the 5' RACE reads, yields one record per CDR3 protein. The table has some 87,000 distinct CDR3 sequences, about 13% seen once; the top ten hold around 5.3%. Sequenced: PBMCs. These receptors all come from a female donor with HTLV-1-associated myelopathy (HAM/TSP). CDR3s include the opening cysteine and the closing phenylalanine or tryptophan. D genes are given only for firm matches. Clone size appears in some rows only: once, few, many, or a class for an expanded clone.

J gene: TRBJ2-3; clone size: many; D gene: TRBD1; V gene: TRBV20-1; CDR3 DNA: TGCAGTGCTAGAGATAAGGGGGCCGGAGATACGCAGTATTTT; CDR3 protein: CSARDKGAGDTQYF
J gene: TRBJ1-1; clone size: many; D gene: TRBD1; V gene: TRBV10-3; CDR3 DNA: TGTGCCATCAGGGGGACAGCTGAAGCTTTCTTT; CDR3 protein: CAIRGTAEAFF
J gene: TRBJ2-3; clone size: -; D gene: -; V gene: TRBV12-3/TRBV12-4; CDR3 DNA: TGTGCCAGCAGTTTAGATATAGGGAGGAGTACAGATACGCAGTATTTT; CDR3 protein: CASSLDIGRSTDTQYF
J gene: TRBJ2-2; clone size: many; D gene: -; V gene: TRBV11-1; CDR3 DNA: TGTGCCAGCAGCGGGGGGACGGCCTTTACCGGGGAGCTGTTTTTT; CDR3 protein: CASSGGTAFTGELFF
J gene: TRBJ2-2; clone size: medium-sized; D gene: -; V gene: TRBV5-1; CDR3 DNA: TGCGCCAGCAGCTTGACCCACACAGGGAACACCGGGGAGCTGTTTTTT; CDR3 protein: CASSLTHTGNTGELFF
J gene: TRBJ2-3; clone size: many; D gene: -; V gene: TRBV27; CDR3 DNA: TGTGCCAGCAGTCTATGGGACAGCACAGATACGCAGTATTTT; CDR3 protein: CASSLWDSTDTQYF
J gene: TRBJ2-5; clone size: -; D gene: TRBD2; V gene: TRBV4-2; CDR3 DNA: TGTGCCAGCAGCCCCGGGACTAGCGGTAGGGGGACCCAGTACTTC; CDR3 protein: CASSPGTSGRGTQYF
J gene: TRBJ2-3; clone size: many; D gene: -; V gene: TRBV20-1; CDR3 DNA: TGCAGTGCTAGAGGGACTACAGATACGCAGTATTTT; CDR3 protein: CSARGTTDTQYF
J gene: TRBJ2-5; clone size: many; D gene: -; V gene: TRBV4-1; CDR3 DNA: TGCGCCAGCTCAAGGGGGGAAGGAGAGACCCAGTACTTC; CDR3 protein: CASSRGEGETQYF
J gene: TRBJ2-1; clone size: many; D gene: -; V gene: TRBV4-1; CDR3 DNA: TGCGCCAGCAGCCATGGGAACTCCTACAATGAGCAGTTCTTC; CDR3 protein: CASSHGNSYNEQFF
J gene: TRBJ2-3; clone size: many; D gene: -; V gene: TRBV28; CDR3 DNA: TGTGCCAGCAGTACCTTTCGGCTAGCAACAGATACGCAGTATTTT; CDR3 protein: CASSTFRLATDTQYF
J gene: TRBJ2-6; clone size: many; D gene: -; V gene: TRBV6-2/TRBV6-3; CDR3 DNA: TGTGCCAGCAGTCCTAAGGGACTGAACTCTGGGGCCAACGTCCTGACTTTC; CDR3 protein: CASSPKGLNSGANVLTF
J gene: TRBJ2-2; clone size: -; D gene: TRBD2; V gene: TRBV20-1; CDR3 DNA: TGCAGTGCATCGACGACTAGCGGGAGACCTACCGGGGAGCTGTTTTTT; CDR3 protein: CSASTTSGRPTGELFF
J gene: TRBJ2-1; clone size: many; D gene: -; V gene: TRBV7-2; CDR3 DNA: TGTGCCAGCAGCCGAACATTGGACTTCTACAATGAGCAGTTCTTC; CDR3 protein: CASSRTLDFYNEQFF
J gene: TRBJ1-1; clone size: many; D gene: -; V gene: TRBV20-1; CDR3 DNA: TGCAGTGCTAGAGGTCGACCTGAAGCTTTCTTT; CDR3 protein: CSARGRPEAFF
J gene: TRBJ1-1; clone size: many; D gene: TRBD1; V gene: TRBV6-5; CDR3 DNA: TGTGCCAGCAGTTACTCGTGGACAGGGGGTAGTTACCGTGAAGCTTTCTTT; CDR3 protein: CASSYSWTGGSYREAFF
J gene: TRBJ1-4; clone size: many; D gene: -; V gene: TRBV3-1; CDR3 DNA: TGTGCCAGCAGCCAAGCTAGGAATGAAAAACTGTTTTTT; CDR3 protein: CASSQARNEKLFF
J gene: TRBJ2-7; clone size: -; D gene: -; V gene: TRBV30; CDR3 DNA: TGTGCCTGGAGCCCGGGCTACGAGCAGTACTTC; CDR3 protein: CAWSPGYEQYF
J gene: TRBJ2-3; clone size: many; D gene: -; V gene: TRBV20-1; CDR3 DNA: TGCAGTGCTAGCCCGGGGATCACAGATACGCAGTATTTT; CDR3 protein: CSASPGITDTQYF
J gene: TRBJ2-2; clone size: many; D gene: -; V gene: TRBV25-1; CDR3 DNA: TGTGCCAGCGGTGAAAGGTGGAGTGGCAACTCGGGGGAGCTGTTTTTT; CDR3 protein: CASGERWSGNSGELFF
J gene: TRBJ1-2; clone size: many; D gene: -; V gene: TRBV5-1; CDR3 DNA: TGCGCCAGCAGCTTGTTAACAGATGACTATGGCTACACCTTC; CDR3 protein: CASSLLTDDYGYTF
J gene: TRBJ2-1; clone size: -; D gene: -; V gene: TRBV20-1; CDR3 DNA: TGCAGTGCTAGAGATCCTCACGGGGAGCAGTTCTTC; CDR3 protein: CSARDPHGEQFF
J gene: TRBJ2-3; clone size: -; D gene: TRBD2; V gene: TRBV29-1; CDR3 DNA: TGCAGCGTTGATAGTCGGCTAGCGGGAGGCAGCACAGAAACGCAGTATTTT; CDR3 protein: CSVDSRLAGGSTETQYF
J gene: TRBJ1-2; clone size: many; D gene: -; V gene: TRBV12-3/TRBV12-4; CDR3 DNA: TGTGCCAGCAGCCTACACGAGGGCATCAACTATGGCTACACCTTC; CDR3 protein: CASSLHEGINYGYTF
J gene: TRBJ1-5; clone size: many; D gene: TRBD1; V gene: TRBV5-6; CDR3 DNA: TGTGCCAGCAGTCGAACCCCTAGACAGGGCGGGGGGAATAGCAATCAGCCCCAGCATTTT; CDR3 protein: CASSRTPRQGGGNSNQPQHF
J gene: TRBJ1-4; clone size: many; D gene: -; V gene: TRBV2; CDR3 DNA: TGTGCCAGCAACTCGGGATTTGAAAAACTGTTTTTT; CDR3 protein: CASNSGFEKLFF
J gene: TRBJ1-1; clone size: many; D gene: -; V gene: TRBV9; CDR3 DNA: TGTGCCAGCAGCCCGGGGGTGGTGGCCACTGAAGCTTTCTTT; CDR3 protein: CASSPGVVATEAFF
J gene: TRBJ2-3; clone size: many; D gene: TRBD2; V gene: TRBV9; CDR3 DNA: TGTGCCAGCAGCGTAAGCGGGGGGGCAGCGGATACGCAGTATTTT; CDR3 protein: CASSVSGGAADTQYF